The 8 T cell receptor beta chains given below trace back to one sample, sequenced in a study of a mutant IDH1 vaccine in newly diagnosed glioma. Documented time point: week 23, last vaccination. Vaccine doses each comprised 300 ug of mutant IDH1 20-mer peptide, with topical imiquimod. Their antigen targets remain unknown. The assay was immunoSEQ multiplex PCR, and TCRdb's table has in-frame clones only and misses some. The data show roughly 43,000 clones, with approximately 84% seen just once and 2% to 3% held by the top ten. Material: PBMCs, obtained from a glioma patient whose treatment included an IDH1 peptide vaccine. Receptors originate from a woman aged 18-30 years with glioma. Some clones in this sample may be carry-over from other donors' samples.

This chain links TRBV15 with TRBJ2-5; D is undetermined. The CDR3 covers 15 residues. Germline-derived CDR1 and CDR2 are LNHNV and YYDKDF (reference sequence). Between the trimmed V and J ends, which lost 1 base and 2 bases, there was a span of 11 bases. For the CDR3, the DNA is TGTGCCACCAGCAGAGCGGACCAGCCACAAGAGACCCAGTACTTC. Its translation is CATSRADQPQETQYF.

This rearrangement joins TRBV29-1 to TRBJ2-1; D is unclear. In germline, CDR1 is SQVTM, CDR2 ANQGSEA. The CDR3 is 13 residues long. With 4 bases removed from V and 1 base from J, the gap between germline ends came to 8 bases. The CDR3 here is CSVGPGSYNEQFF. Written as DNA, the CDR3 is TGCAGCGTTGGCCCCGGGTCCTACAATGAGCAGTTCTTC.

This clone was detected once. This chain joins TRBV30 and TRBJ1-1; a weak D match, TRBD1 (5 bases). CDR1 and CDR2 from the germline V gene are GTSNPN and SVGIG (reference sequence). V was shortened by 0 bases and J by 0 bases, with 14 bases between the two germline ends. The CDR3 loop spans 16 amino acids. The CDR3 loop reads CAWSVPTALMNTEAFF. The CDR3 nucleotides read TGTGCCTGGAGTGTCCCGACAGCGCTTATGAACACTGAAGCTTTCTTT.

This sequence joins TRBV4-2 and TRBJ1-1, with unresolved D. Trimming cost V 5 bases and J 0 bases, with 7 bases left between them. The CDR3 loop spans 13 amino acids. Germline V lookup: CDR1 LGHNA, CDR2 YNFKEQ. This chain's CDR3 is CASSKTVNTEAFF. The CDR3 nucleotides are TGTGCCAGCAGCAAAACAGTGAACACTGAAGCTTTCTTT.

The chain employs TRBV6-5 and TRBJ2-5; 10 bases are shared with TRBD2. Germline V lookup: CDR1 MNHEY, CDR2 SVGAGI. The CDR3 contains 16 residues. The trim removed 2 bases at V and 2 bases at J, leaving 5 bases unmatched. CDR3 sequence: CASSYTELAGQETQYF. CDR3 coding DNA: TGTGCCAGCAGTTACACAGAACTAGCGGGACAAGAGACCCAGTACTTC.

V usage is TRBV19 and J usage is TRBJ2-3; 9 nucleotides match TRBD2. The junction had 12 bases not matched to a gene; V was cut back by 10 bases and J by 4 bases. The germline CDR1 and CDR2 sequences are LNHDA and SQIVND (reference sequence). The CDR3 loop spans 15 amino acids. CDR3 nucleotide sequence: TGTGCCACCGCCGTAGCGGGGGCCGGGGCAGATACGCAGTATTTT. Its translation is CATAVAGAGADTQYF.

This clone counts as medium-sized. V is TRBV6-5 and J is TRBJ1-1, with D perhaps matching TRBD1 (5 bases). Germline V lookup: CDR1 MNHEY, CDR2 SVGAGI. The CDR3 has 14 amino acids. V was pared by 6 bases and J by 4 bases, with 15 bases between. The CDR3 loop reads CASRGESETTEAFF. Here the CDR3 DNA reads TGTGCCAGCAGGGGGGAGAGTGAGACCACTGAAGCTTTCTTT.

The rearrangement uses TRBV5-1 and TRBJ2-7, with TRBD1 as a possible D gene (5 bases). This CDR3 is built from 16 residues. Germline loops: CDR1 SGHRS, CDR2 YFSETQ. The V gene lost 0 bases and the J gene lost 5 bases, with 18 bases spanning the gap. This CDR3 reads CASSLAGQGNRDEQYF. Here the CDR3 DNA reads TGCGCCAGCAGCTTGGCAGGACAAGGAAATCGGGACGAGCAGTACTTC.